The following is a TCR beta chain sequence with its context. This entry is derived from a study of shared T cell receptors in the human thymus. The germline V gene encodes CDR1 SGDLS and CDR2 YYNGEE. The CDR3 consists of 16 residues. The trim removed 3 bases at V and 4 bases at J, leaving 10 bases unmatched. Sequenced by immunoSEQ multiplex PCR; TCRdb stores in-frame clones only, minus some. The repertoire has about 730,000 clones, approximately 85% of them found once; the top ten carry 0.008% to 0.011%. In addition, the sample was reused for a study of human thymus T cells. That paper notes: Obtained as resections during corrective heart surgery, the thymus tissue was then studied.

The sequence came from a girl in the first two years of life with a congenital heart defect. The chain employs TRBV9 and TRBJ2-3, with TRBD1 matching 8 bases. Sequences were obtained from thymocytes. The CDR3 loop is CASSDWTGMLSDTQYF. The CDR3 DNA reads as TGTGCCAGCAGCGACTGGACAGGGATGTTGTCAGATACGCAGTATTTT.